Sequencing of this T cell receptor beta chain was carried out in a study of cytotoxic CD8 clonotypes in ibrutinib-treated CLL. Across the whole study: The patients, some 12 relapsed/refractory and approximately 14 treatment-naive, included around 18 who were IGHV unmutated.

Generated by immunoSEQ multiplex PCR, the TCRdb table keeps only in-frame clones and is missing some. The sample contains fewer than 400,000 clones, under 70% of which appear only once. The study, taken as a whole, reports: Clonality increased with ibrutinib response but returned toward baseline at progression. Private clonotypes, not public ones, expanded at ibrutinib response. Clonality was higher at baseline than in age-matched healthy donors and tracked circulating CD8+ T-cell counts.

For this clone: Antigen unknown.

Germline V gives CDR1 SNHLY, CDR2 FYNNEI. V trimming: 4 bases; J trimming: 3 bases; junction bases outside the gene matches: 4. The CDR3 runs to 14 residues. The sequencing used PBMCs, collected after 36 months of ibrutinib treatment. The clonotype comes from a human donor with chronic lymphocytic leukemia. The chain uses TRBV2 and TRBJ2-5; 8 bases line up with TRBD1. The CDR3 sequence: CASSVQGAKETQYF. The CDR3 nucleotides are TGTGCCAGCAGTGTCCAGGGGGCGAAAGAGACCCAGTACTTC.